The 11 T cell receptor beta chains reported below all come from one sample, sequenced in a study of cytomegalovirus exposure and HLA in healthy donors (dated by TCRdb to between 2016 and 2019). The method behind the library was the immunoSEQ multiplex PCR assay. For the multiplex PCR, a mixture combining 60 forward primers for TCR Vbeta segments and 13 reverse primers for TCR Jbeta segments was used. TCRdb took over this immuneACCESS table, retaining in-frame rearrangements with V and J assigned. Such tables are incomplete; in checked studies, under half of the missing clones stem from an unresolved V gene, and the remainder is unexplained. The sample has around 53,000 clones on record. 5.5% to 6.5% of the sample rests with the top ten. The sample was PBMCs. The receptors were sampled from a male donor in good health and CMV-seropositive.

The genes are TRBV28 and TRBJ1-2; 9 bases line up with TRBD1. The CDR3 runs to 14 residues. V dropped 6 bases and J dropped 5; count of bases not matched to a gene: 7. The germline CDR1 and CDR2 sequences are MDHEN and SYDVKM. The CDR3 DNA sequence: TGTGCCAGCAGAGCCGGGACAGGGCAATATGGCTACACCTTC. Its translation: CASRAGTGQYGYTF.

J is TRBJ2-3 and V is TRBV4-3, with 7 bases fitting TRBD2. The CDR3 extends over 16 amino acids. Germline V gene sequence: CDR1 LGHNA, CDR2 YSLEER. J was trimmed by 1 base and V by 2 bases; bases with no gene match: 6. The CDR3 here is CASSQIPAGGTDTQYF. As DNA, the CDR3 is TGCGCCAGCAGCCAAATCCCTGCGGGGGGCACAGATACGCAGTATTTT.

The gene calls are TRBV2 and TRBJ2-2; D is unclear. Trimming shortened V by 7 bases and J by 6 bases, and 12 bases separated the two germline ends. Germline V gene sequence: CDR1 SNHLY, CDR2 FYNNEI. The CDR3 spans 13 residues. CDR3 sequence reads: CASTLRGAGELFF. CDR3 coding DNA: TGTGCCAGCACCCTAAGAGGCGCCGGGGAGCTGTTTTTT.

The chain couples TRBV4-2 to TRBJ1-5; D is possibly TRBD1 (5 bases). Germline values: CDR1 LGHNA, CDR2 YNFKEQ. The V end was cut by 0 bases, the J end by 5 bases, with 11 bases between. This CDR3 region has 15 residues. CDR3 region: CASSQDGAPDQPQHF. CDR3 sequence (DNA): TGTGCCAGCAGCCAAGATGGGGCTCCTGATCAGCCCCAGCATTTT.

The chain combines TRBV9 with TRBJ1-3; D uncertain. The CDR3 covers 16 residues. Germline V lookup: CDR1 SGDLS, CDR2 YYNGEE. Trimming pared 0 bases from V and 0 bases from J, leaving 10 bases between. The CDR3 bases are TGTGCCAGCAGCGTAGGGGAGACATCCTCTGGAAACACCATATATTTT. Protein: CASSVGETSSGNTIYF.

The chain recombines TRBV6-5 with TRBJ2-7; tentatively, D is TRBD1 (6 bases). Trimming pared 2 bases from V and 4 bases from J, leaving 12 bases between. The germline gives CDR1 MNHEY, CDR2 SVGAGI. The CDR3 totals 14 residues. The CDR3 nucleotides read TGTGCCAGCAGTTACGCAGGGGCTGAGTACGAGCAGTACTTC. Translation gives CASSYAGAEYEQYF.

Written as DNA, the CDR3 is TGTGCCACCAGCAAACCACTGGGGGGAGAGGAGACCCAGTACTTC. Translated, it gives CATSKPLGGEETQYF. The J gene is TRBJ2-5, the V gene TRBV15, with D possibly matching TRBD2 (6 bases). Germline V gene sequence: CDR1 LNHNV, CDR2 YYDKDF (reference sequence). CDR3 size: 15 residues. The V end lost 4 bases, the J end lost 5 bases, and 17 bases lay between the germline ends.

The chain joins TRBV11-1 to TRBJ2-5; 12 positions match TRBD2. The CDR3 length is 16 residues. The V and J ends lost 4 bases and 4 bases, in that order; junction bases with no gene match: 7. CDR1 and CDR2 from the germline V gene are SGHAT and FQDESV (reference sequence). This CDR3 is CASSSITSGGLETQYF. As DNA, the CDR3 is TGTGCCAGCAGCTCTATTACTAGCGGGGGGCTAGAGACCCAGTACTTC.

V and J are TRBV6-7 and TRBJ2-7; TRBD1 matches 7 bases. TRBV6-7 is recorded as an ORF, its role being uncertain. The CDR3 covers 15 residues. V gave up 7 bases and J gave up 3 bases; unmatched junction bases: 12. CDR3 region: CASKIQGYGLYEQYF. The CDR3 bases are TGTGCCAGCAAAATACAGGGGTATGGACTCTACGAGCAGTACTTC.

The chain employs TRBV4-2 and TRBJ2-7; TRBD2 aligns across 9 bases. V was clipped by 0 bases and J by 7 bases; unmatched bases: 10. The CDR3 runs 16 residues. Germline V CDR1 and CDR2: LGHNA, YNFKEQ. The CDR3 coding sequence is TGTGCCAGCAGCCAAGATCAGGGCGGGGGGGCAGAAGAGCAGTACTTC. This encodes CASSQDQGGGAEEQYF.

The CDR3 protein is CASRVRGNNYGYTF. Here the CDR3 DNA reads TGTGCCAGCAGGGTGAGGGGGAATAATTATGGCTACACCTTC. This sequence joins TRBV11-2 and TRBJ1-2; TRBD1 might be the D (6 bases). This CDR3 is built from 14 residues. The V and J ends lost 6 bases and 5 bases respectively, with 16 bases between them. Germline V gives CDR1 SGHAT, CDR2 FQNNGV.